This TCR beta chain was identified during a study of T cells in narcolepsy. Study context: Patients with NT1 or NT2 and healthy control donors were enrolled. Overall study findings and caveats: Comparing one patient's CSF and blood CD4+ clonotypes highlighted HCRT- and TRIB2-specific autoreactive clonotypes. Healthy controls reportedly lacked the autoreactive clonotypes serially found in patients' blood. Some memory CD4+ repertoires had no autoreactive clone sequences.

Sequencing was performed with immunoSEQ multiplex PCR; in TCRdb, only in-frame clones are kept and a portion is missing. The sample lists tens of thousands of clones, around 79% seen once, with about 1.1% in the top ten. With regard to this clone: As yet, its antigen is unknown.

The V and J ends lost 7 bases and 6 bases respectively, with 22 bases between them. The CDR3 extends over 15 amino acids. Germline CDR1 and CDR2: SNHLY and FYNNEI. This TCR derives from a human donor with narcolepsy. The rearrangement links TRBV2 to TRBJ2-7; D remains ambiguous. Input material: CD45RA- memory CD4+ T cells from PBMCs. Here the CDR3 DNA reads TGTGCCAGCATCCTGAGTGGGATCACCCGGAGCGAGCAGTACTTC. Protein sequence: CASILSGITRSEQYF.